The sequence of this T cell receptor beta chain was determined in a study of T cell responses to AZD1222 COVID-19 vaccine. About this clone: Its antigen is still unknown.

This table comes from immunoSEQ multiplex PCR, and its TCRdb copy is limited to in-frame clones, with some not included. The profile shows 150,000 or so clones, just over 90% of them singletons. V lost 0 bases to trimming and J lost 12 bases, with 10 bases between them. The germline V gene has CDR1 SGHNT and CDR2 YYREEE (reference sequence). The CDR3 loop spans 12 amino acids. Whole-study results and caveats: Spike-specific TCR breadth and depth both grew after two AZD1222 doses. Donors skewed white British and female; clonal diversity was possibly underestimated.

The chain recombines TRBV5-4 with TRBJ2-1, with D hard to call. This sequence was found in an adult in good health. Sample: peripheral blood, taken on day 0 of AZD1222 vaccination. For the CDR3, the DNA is TGTGCCAGCAGCTTGGAGCCCAACAGGCAGTTCTTC. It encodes CASSLEPNRQFF.